These 13 T cell receptor beta chains came from one sample sequenced in a study of T cell changes during pregnancy in multiple sclerosis. The assay was immunoSEQ multiplex PCR, and TCRdb's table has in-frame clones only and misses some. The sample records roughly 63,000 clones, around 90% being singletons. The sequences come from peripheral blood, collected in the second trimester of pregnancy. Receptors originate from a female donor in good health, enrolled as a control in a pregnancy study.

The V gene is TRBV7-9, the J gene TRBJ2-1, with D possibly being TRBD2 (6 bases). Trimming left V 3 bases short and J 9 bases short, with 12 bases between. This CDR3 spans 13 amino acids. Germline lookup yields CDR1 SEHNR and CDR2 FQNEAQ (reference sequence). The CDR3 nucleotides read TGTGCCAGCAGCTTCGCTTTGGGGGGTGAGCAGTTCTTC. It specifies CASSFALGGEQFF.

This clone was seen a single time. This sequence joins TRBV19 and TRBJ2-2; perhaps TRBD2 as D (5 bases). Trimming took off 9 bases at V and 8 bases at J, with 22 bases between the two ends. In germline, CDR1 is LNHDA, CDR2 SQIVND (reference sequence). The CDR3 covers 15 residues. CDR3 sequence reads: CASISSTRGSGELFF. CDR3 coding DNA: TGTGCCAGCATCTCTTCTACCCGGGGTTCGGGGGAGCTGTTTTTT.

J is TRBJ2-1 and V is TRBV18; D gene unclear. V gave up 3 bases and J gave up 7 bases, with 7 bases separating them. The CDR3 is made up of 12 amino acids. Per germline, CDR1 KGHSH and CDR2 LQKENI. CDR3 DNA: TGTGCCAGCTCACCGCAACAGAATGAGCAGTTCTTC. Its protein product is CASSPQQNEQFF. The full variable domain, rest sourced from reference TRBV18 and TRBJ2-1, is NAGVMQNPRHLVRRRGQEARLRCSPMKGHSHVYWYRQLPEEGLKFMVYLQKENIIDESGMPKERFSAEFPKEGPSILRIQQVVRGDSAAYFCASSPQQNEQFFGPGTRLTVL.

The gene calls are TRBV7-8 and TRBJ2-7; the D gene is possibly TRBD1 (6 bases). CDR3 size: 14 residues. The germline V and J ends were trimmed by 2 bases and 4 bases, with 12 bases remaining between them. The V gene's germline CDR1 is SGHVS and CDR2 FQNEAQ. The CDR3 bases are TGTGCCAGCAGCTTACACAGACAGGCTTACGAGCAGTACTTC. It yields the protein CASSLHRQAYEQYF.

The rearrangement joins TRBV9 to TRBJ2-3; 12 bases map to TRBD2. The germline gives CDR1 SGDLS, CDR2 YYNGEE. V dropped 0 bases and J dropped 2; count of bases not matched to a gene: 1. CDR3 size: 16 residues. The CDR3 DNA is TGTGCCAGCAGCGTAGGACTAGCGGGGGTCACAGATACGCAGTATTTT. Its protein is CASSVGLAGVTDTQYF.

The V gene is TRBV30, the J gene TRBJ1-1; D gene uncertain. Trimming stripped 2 bases from V and 10 bases from J, with 14 bases between. CDR1 and CDR2 from the germline V gene are GTSNPN and SVGIG (reference sequence). The CDR3 consists of 12 residues. Written as DNA, the CDR3 is TGTGCCTGGAGTAGTGGAGGTAAGGGAGCTTTCTTT. This translates into CAWSSGGKGAFF.

J is TRBJ1-1 and V is TRBV7-8; 9 positions agree with TRBD1. CDR3 length: 14 amino acids. J gave up 7 bases and V 7 bases, and 10 bases lay outside the gene matches. The germline V gene encodes CDR1 SGHVS and CDR2 FQNEAQ. This CDR3 reads CASTTDRGIDEAFF. The CDR3 DNA reads TGTGCCAGCACCACGGACAGGGGCATCGATGAAGCTTTCTTT.

This chain links TRBV25-1 with TRBJ1-1, with TRBD1 as a possible D gene (5 bases). Trimming took off 3 bases at V and 0 bases at J, with 17 bases between the two ends. In germline, CDR1 is MGHDK, CDR2 SYGVNS. CDR3 length: 17 amino acids. CDR3 loop: CASSDRGARGMNTEAFF. CDR3 in DNA: TGTGCCAGCAGTGATCGAGGGGCGCGGGGCATGAACACTGAAGCTTTCTTT.

The chain recombines TRBV30 with TRBJ1-4, with D maybe TRBD1 (5 bases). This CDR3 has 14 residues. CDR1 is GTSNPN and CDR2 is SVGIG in the germline V gene (reference sequence). The V end was cut by 5 bases, the J end by 8 bases, with 18 bases between. As DNA, the CDR3 is TGTGCCTGGCGTATCGGGGGGATAGGGGAAAAACTGTTTTTT. It specifies CAWRIGGIGEKLFF.

The CDR3 loop reads CASSQKTGQGAGELFF. In DNA, the CDR3 is TGCGCCAGCAGCCAAAAAACTGGACAGGGGGCCGGGGAGCTGTTTTTT. The chain links TRBV4-1 to TRBJ2-2, with 10 bases aligning to TRBD1. Germline lookup yields CDR1 MGHRA and CDR2 YSYEKL. J was trimmed by 6 bases and V by 2 bases; bases with no gene match: 6. The CDR3 spans 16 residues.

This sequence joins TRBV19 and TRBJ2-7; 9 nucleotides agree with TRBD1. J was trimmed by 2 bases and V by 6 bases; bases with no gene match: 8. Germline V gene sequence: CDR1 LNHDA, CDR2 SQIVND (reference sequence). The CDR3 is 15 amino acids. This chain's CDR3 is CASSYTGTGPYEQYF. Here the CDR3 DNA reads TGTGCCAGTAGCTACACCGGGACAGGGCCCTACGAGCAGTACTTC.

J is TRBJ1-1 and V is TRBV6-5, with D perhaps TRBD1 (6 bases). Between the trimmed V and J ends, which lost 0 bases and 7 bases, there was a span of 12 bases. The V gene's germline CDR1 is MNHEY and CDR2 SVGAGI. CDR3 length: 14 amino acids. The CDR3 region has the DNA TGTGCCAGCAGTTACTCCGCAGGGGCTAATGAAGCTTTCTTT. Translated, it gives CASSYSAGANEAFF.

The V and J genes are TRBV19 and TRBJ1-2; 9 bases fit TRBD1. The CDR3 runs to 17 residues. Germline V gives CDR1 LNHDA, CDR2 SQIVND (reference sequence). V shed 5 bases, J shed 4 bases, and the junction held 14 bases outside the gene matches. This CDR3 is CASSDPGQGTFLYGYTF. The CDR3 coding sequence is TGTGCCAGTAGTGATCCGGGACAGGGCACATTCCTCTATGGCTACACCTTC.